This note documents a single T cell receptor beta chain sequence. Its cognate antigen is unknown. Other DNA sequences within the sample encode an identical CDR3. The CDR3 consists of 13 residues. V lost 5 bases, J lost 0 bases, and 10 bases lay in between. Germline CDR1 reads SQVTM; CDR2 reads ANQGSEA. These data originate in a study of shared clonotypes between healthy human individuals. Study-level points and caveats: Since donors were few, the genetic and exposure-history diversity represented was limited. Clonotypes shared by all four donors outscored non-shared clonotypes in generation probability.

Assay: immunoSEQ multiplex PCR; the TCRdb copy retains only in-frame clones and omits some. The sample holds some 660,000 clones, less than 80% seen once. The sequence came from a woman aged 25 to 39 in good health. This chain links TRBV29-1 with TRBJ1-1; TRBD1 is a possible D gene (6 bases). The sequenced material came from memory CD4+ T cells sorted from blood. Regarding subset: CD45RA-negative fraction. The CDR3 DNA reads TGCAGCGTTACCGGACAGTTGAACACTGAAGCTTTCTTT. Encoded protein: CSVTGQLNTEAFF.